Listed here are 25 T cell receptor beta chains from one sample, sequenced in a study of human T cells and chemical hapten exposure. Time point indicated: patch test 2, 6 weeks after DPC sensitization. Indicated treatment: therapeutic diphenylcyclopropenone sensitization with weekly scalp DPC. TCRdb re-called the RACE reads with MiXCR, one entry per CDR3 protein. The sample has tens of thousands of distinct CDR3 sequences, roughly 11% seen once. The sample was whole blood, taken in connection with sensitization to the hapten diphenylcyclopropenone (DPC). Every receptor here comes from a man between 35 and 55 years old with alopecia areata. Some clones in this sample may be carry-over from other donors' samples.

The chain uses TRBV7-2 and TRBJ2-1, with 8 nucleotides matching TRBD2. V dropped 5 bases and J dropped 9; count of bases not matched to a gene: 9. This CDR3 spans 14 amino acids. Germline CDR1 SGHTA, CDR2 FQGNSA. The CDR3 spells CASSPSGRTGEQFF. The CDR3 DNA sequence: TGTGCCAGCAGCCCGAGCGGGAGAACAGGTGAGCAGTTCTTC.

This clonotype was seen ten or more times. The chain links TRBV3-1 to TRBJ2-1; the match to TRBD2 covers 11 bases. Unmatched junction bases numbered 9, after V lost 4 bases and J lost 4 bases. Germline V gene lookup returns CDR1 LGHDT and CDR2 YNNKEL (reference sequence). This CDR3 is 17 amino acids long. CDR3 residues: CASSLAGGSFFYNEQFF. CDR3 coding DNA: TGTGCCAGCAGCCTAGCGGGAGGGTCCTTCTTTTACAATGAGCAGTTCTTC.

Ten or more counts support this clonotype. This rearrangement joins TRBV29-1 to TRBJ1-2; TRBD1 aligns across 9 bases. The junction had 8 bases not matched to a gene; V was cut back by 1 base and J by 2 bases. Germline CDR1 reads SQVTM; CDR2 reads ANQGSEA. The CDR3 extends over 16 amino acids. The DNA of the CDR3 is TGCAGCGTTGAAGTGGAGGGACAGGGATGGAACTATGGCTACACCTTC. It translates to CSVEVEGQGWNYGYTF. The full variable domain, completed using reference TRBV29-1 and TRBJ1-2, is SAVISQKPSRDICQRGTSLTIQCQVDSQVTMMFWYRQQPGQSLTLIATANQGSEATYESGFVIDKFPISRPNLTFSTLTVSNMSPEDSSIYLCSVEVEGQGWNYGYTFGSGTRLTVV.

This clonotype was observed a few times. The chain combines TRBV7-2 with TRBJ2-1; D remains unclear. Germline V lookup: CDR1 SGHTA, CDR2 FQGNSA. V lost 0 bases and J lost 7, with 13 bases in between. The CDR3 spans 15 residues. CDR3 amino acids: CASSLARSGMNEQFF. The CDR3, as DNA: TGTGCCAGCAGCTTAGCGAGGAGTGGGATGAATGAGCAGTTCTTC. The whole variable domain, remainder taken from reference TRBV7-2 and TRBJ2-1, is GAGVSQSPSNKVTEKGKDVELRCDPISGHTALYWYRQSLGQGLEFLIYFQGNSAPDKSGLPSDRFSAERTGGSVSTLTIQRTQQEDSAVYLCASSLARSGMNEQFFGPGTRLTVL.

The rearrangement links TRBV29-1 to TRBJ1-2; D is possibly TRBD1 (6 bases). V lost 0 bases and J lost 8, with 16 bases in between. Germline CDR1 reads SQVTM; CDR2 reads ANQGSEA. This CDR3 is built from 14 residues. CDR3 nucleotides: TGCAGCGTTGAAGATAATCGGAGTAGGGGGGGCTACACCTTC. This gives the protein CSVEDNRSRGGYTF.

This clonotype was seen a handful of times. V usage is TRBV7-9 and J usage is TRBJ2-3; no definite D call. CDR3 length: 17 amino acids. Per the germline V gene, CDR1 is SEHNR and CDR2 is FQNEAQ (reference sequence). The germline V and J ends were trimmed by 2 bases and 0 bases, with 15 bases remaining between them. CDR3 in DNA: TGTGCCAGCAGCTTAATCCCTTCGACGGTTAGCACAGATACGCAGTATTTT. This codes for CASSLIPSTVSTDTQYF.

At least ten counts were recorded for this clonotype. The V gene is TRBV28, the J gene TRBJ1-1, with D possibly matching TRBD1 (5 bases). The V end was cut by 8 bases, the J end by 0 bases, with 13 bases between. The CDR3 is 14 residues long. Germline loops: CDR1 MDHEN, CDR2 SYDVKM. CDR3 sequence reads: CASGLEGMNTEAFF. The DNA of the CDR3 is TGTGCCAGCGGATTAGAGGGGATGAACACTGAAGCTTTCTTT. Filled out from reference TRBV28 and TRBJ1-1, the complete variable domain reads DVKVTQSSRYLVKRTGEKVFLECVQDMDHENMFWYRQDPGLGLRLIYFSYDVKMKEKGDIPEGYSVSREKKERFSLILESASTNQTSMYLCASGLEGMNTEAFFGQGTRLTVV.

In its sample, this clonotype was seen a few times. The V and J genes are TRBV6-4 and TRBJ2-7; 8 positions agree with TRBD2. Germline V gene data show CDR1 as MRHNA and CDR2 as SNTAGT. This CDR3 contains 17 residues. The ends lost 4 bases at V and 6 bases at J; junction bases unmatched: 17. CDR3 sequence (DNA): TGTGCCAGCAGTGCCCGGGGGGGCCCCCCGAGCCGTGGCGAGCAGTACGTC. Encoded protein: CASSARGGPPSRGEQYV.

There are a few counts of this clonotype. This rearrangement joins TRBV24-1 to TRBJ2-7; 7 bases agree with TRBD2. V lost 6 bases and J lost 3; bases outside the gene matches: 7. The germline V gene encodes CDR1 KGHDR and CDR2 SFDVKD. The CDR3 runs to 14 residues. The CDR3 DNA reads as TGTGCCACCAGTCCATCGGGACTATTCTACGAGCAGTACTTC. Its translation: CATSPSGLFYEQYF.

V usage is TRBV5-6 and J usage is TRBJ2-5; no definite D call. Trimming cost V 2 bases and J 7 bases, with 12 bases left between them. The CDR3 sequence is 13 residues long. CDR1 is SGHDT and CDR2 is YYEEEE in the germline V gene. In DNA, the CDR3 is TGTGCCAGCAGCTTCGAGGCGACGGGGACCCAGTACTTC. Protein product: CASSFEATGTQYF.

J is TRBJ2-7 and V is TRBV6-1; 8 positions agree with TRBD1. The CDR3 sequence is 14 residues long. The junction had 5 bases not matched to a gene; V was cut back by 2 bases and J by 5 bases. Per germline, CDR1 MNHNS and CDR2 SASEGT. The CDR3 sequence: CASSEQYRGNEQYV. CDR3 nucleotide sequence: TGTGCCAGCAGTGAACAATACAGGGGGAACGAGCAGTACGTC.

The chain combines TRBV7-9 with TRBJ2-2; D gene ambiguous. The ends were cut back, 4 bases at V and 6 bases at J, with 15 bases in the middle. Looked up from germline, CDR1 is SEHNR and CDR2 is FQNEAQ (reference sequence). The CDR3 has 15 residues. CDR3 sequence (DNA): TGTGCCAGCAGCTACGGTTTCAATTTAGCCGGGGAGCTGTTTTTT. It yields the protein CASSYGFNLAGELFF.

The V call is TRBV20-1, the J call TRBJ2-6; no clear D. The CDR3 has 17 residues. Trimming took off 0 bases at V and 0 bases at J, with 12 bases between the two ends. Germline loops: CDR1 DFQATT, CDR2 SNEGSKA (reference sequence). CDR3: CSAREQKDASGANVLTF. The DNA of the CDR3 is TGCAGTGCTAGAGAACAAAAGGACGCCTCTGGGGCCAACGTCCTGACTTTC.

CDR3 residues: CASSPPGNYGYTF. DNA for the CDR3: TGTGCCAGCTCACCACCGGGGAACTATGGCTACACCTTC. The chain combines TRBV18 with TRBJ1-2; D is undetermined. The CDR3 covers 13 residues. Germline CDR1 reads KGHSH; CDR2 reads LQKENI. V was shortened by 0 bases and J by 2 bases, with 4 bases between the two germline ends.

The CDR3 coding sequence is TGCGCCAGCAGCTTGGAGCTCGGGATAGATACGCAGTATTTT. Amino acids: CASSLELGIDTQYF. The V and J genes are TRBV5-1 and TRBJ2-3, with D maybe TRBD2 (5 bases). The length of the CDR3 is 14 residues. The ends were cut back, 0 bases at V and 5 bases at J, with 10 bases in the middle. The V gene's germline CDR1 is SGHRS and CDR2 YFSETQ.

This clonotype appeared many times. The chain combines TRBV10-3 with TRBJ2-5, with 10 bases identical to TRBD2. This CDR3 has 15 residues. V gave up 4 bases and J gave up 3 bases; unmatched junction bases: 5. Germline V gene lookup returns CDR1 ENHRY and CDR2 SYGVKD. CDR3 residues: CAISGGTSGKETQYF. In nucleotides, the CDR3 is TGTGCCATCAGTGGCGGAACTAGCGGGAAAGAGACCCAGTACTTC.

This chain links TRBV20-1 with TRBJ1-5; D gene uncertain. The germline V gene encodes CDR1 DFQATT and CDR2 SNEGSKA (reference sequence). V was pared by 3 bases and J by 7 bases, with 13 bases between. This CDR3 contains 13 residues. The CDR3 coding sequence is TGCAGTGCTAGTTGGGGTGGAAAGCAGCCCCAGCATTTT. Protein: CSASWGGKQPQHF.

This clonotype was seen many times. V and J are TRBV5-1 and TRBJ2-5; the match to TRBD1 covers 11 bases. The V gene end was trimmed by 4 bases and the J gene end by 0 bases; junction bases not matched to a gene: 2. The CDR3 has 15 residues. Germline CDR1 and CDR2: SGHRS and YFSETQ. CDR3 sequence reads: CASSRDRGYQETQYF. CDR3 bases: TGCGCCAGCAGCCGGGACAGGGGGTACCAAGAGACCCAGTACTTC.

Ten or more counts support this clonotype. The V call is TRBV27, the J call TRBJ1-6; D is unclear. Trimming pared 5 bases from V and 7 bases from J, leaving 15 bases between. The CDR3 extends over 15 amino acids. Germline CDR1 reads MNHEY; CDR2 reads SMNVEV (reference sequence). Here the CDR3 reads CASSITGSGNSPLHF. In DNA form, the CDR3 reads TGTGCCAGCAGTATAACGGGGTCCGGAAATTCACCCCTCCACTTT.

This chain links TRBV5-1 with TRBJ2-5; D unclear. Germline CDR1 is SGHRS and CDR2 is YFSETQ. CDR3 length equals 14 residues. With 4 bases removed from V and 4 bases from J, the gap between germline ends came to 14 bases. The CDR3 loop is CASSQILGPETQYF. In DNA, the CDR3 is TGCGCCAGCAGCCAAATTCTAGGCCCAGAGACCCAGTACTTC.

This clonotype was picked up a small number of times. This chain connects TRBV28 to TRBJ2-6; TRBD1 aligns across 7 bases. V lost 5 bases to trimming and J lost 2 bases; unmatched junction nucleotides: 12. From germline, CDR1 is MDHEN and CDR2 SYDVKM. The CDR3 loop spans 18 amino acids. The CDR3 region is CASSAIQGRVTGANVLTF. The CDR3 DNA is TGTGCCAGCAGTGCAATACAGGGGAGAGTTACTGGGGCCAACGTCCTGACTTTC.

This clonotype appeared a few times. J is TRBJ2-1 and V is TRBV15; D remains unclear. V was pared by 3 bases and J by 0 bases, with 15 bases between. The CDR3 totals 17 residues. Germline CDR1 and CDR2: LNHNV and YYDKDF (reference sequence). The CDR3 DNA reads TGTGCCACCAGCAGGGTGGGTGGTCAAAGCTCCTACAATGAGCAGTTCTTC. Protein sequence: CATSRVGGQSSYNEQFF.

This clonotype was seen many times. The chain joins TRBV6-1 to TRBJ1-4; TRBD1 is a possible D gene (6 bases). The CDR3 consists of 11 residues. The germline V gene has CDR1 MNHNS and CDR2 SASEGT. V lost 7 bases to trimming and J lost 8 bases, with 8 bases between them. The CDR3: CASNGQEKLFF. For the CDR3, the DNA is TGTGCCAGCAACGGACAGGAAAAACTGTTTTTT.

This clonotype was recorded many times. The rearrangement links TRBV29-1 to TRBJ1-2; 8 bases agree with TRBD1. The length of the CDR3 is 13 residues. The V gene end was trimmed by 6 bases and the J gene end by 4 bases; junction bases not matched to a gene: 7. Germline V gives CDR1 SQVTM, CDR2 ANQGSEA. The CDR3 DNA reads as TGCAGCGTGGGGGCAACAGGGGGCTATGGCTACACCTTC. Translating it yields CSVGATGGYGYTF.

This clonotype was detected a few times. The rearrangement links TRBV19 to TRBJ2-3, with 7 nucleotides matching TRBD2. There are 15 residues in the CDR3. Trimming cost V 3 bases and J 1 base; bases outside gene matches: 4. Per germline, CDR1 LNHDA and CDR2 SQIVND (reference sequence). The DNA for the CDR3 is TGTGCCAGTAGTATGAGGACTAGTGGCACAGATACGCAGTATTTT. Amino acids: CASSMRTSGTDTQYF.